A single sample gave rise to the 29 T cell receptor beta chains below, sequenced in a study of type 1 regulatory T cells. In TCRdb, the reads were re-called with MiXCR into one record per CDR3 protein. The sample holds fewer than 25,000 distinct CDR3 sequences, around 70% seen once. The antigens these receptors bind are not known. The sample was cultured T cells, either the whole culture or a sorted T cell fraction (not recorded which). Subset: Tr1-enriched cell product generated in vitro against host alloantigens. The receptors here all came from a human donor in good health.

This clonotype was picked up a small number of times. The CDR3 sequence: CASSLQGSGNTIYF. CDR3 bases: TGTGCCAGCAGTTTACAAGGTTCTGGAAACACCATATATTTT. This chain uses TRBV12-3 or TRBV12-4 with TRBJ1-3; no definite D call. The V end was cut by 2 bases, the J end by 1 base, with 6 bases between. The CDR3 covers 14 residues.

This rearrangement joins TRBV29-1 to TRBJ2-2; a weak D match, TRBD1 (6 bases). Trimming removed 7 bases at V and 4 bases at J, with 13 bases between. CDR1 and CDR2 from the germline V gene are SQVTM and ANQGSEA. The CDR3 has 13 amino acids. The CDR3 here is CSARDTFTGELFF. For the CDR3, the DNA is TGCAGCGCCCGGGACACCTTCACCGGGGAGCTGTTTTTT.

This sequence joins TRBV2 and TRBJ1-3, with no clear D. The CDR3 consists of 13 residues. Germline CDR1 is SNHLY and CDR2 is FYNNEI. V was pared by 2 bases and J by 4 bases, with 6 bases between. The CDR3 DNA reads as TGTGCCAGCAGTGAAATCCCGGGAAACACCATATATTTT. It translates to CASSEIPGNTIYF.

CDR3 DNA: TGCGCCAGCAGCCTACGCCCGGGTGAGCAGTTCTTC. Amino acids: CASSLRPGEQFF. The chain recombines TRBV5-1 with TRBJ2-1; D ambiguous. This CDR3 is 12 amino acids long. V lost 4 bases to trimming and J lost 9 bases, with 11 bases between them. Germline CDR1 is SGHRS and CDR2 is YFSETQ.

This clonotype has just one count. V is TRBV3-1 and J is TRBJ1-2; no firm D call. Trimming took 5 bases from V and 7 from J, leaving 17 bases between them. Germline lookup yields CDR1 LGHDT and CDR2 YNNKEL (reference sequence). This CDR3 comprises 14 residues. CDR3 DNA sequence: TGTGCCAGCAGCTCCGGACCGGGTCGCGGTGGCTACACCTTC. Translating gives CASSSGPGRGGYTF. Full variable domain (missing parts from reference TRBV3-1 and TRBJ1-2): DTAVSQTPKYLVTQMGNDKSIKCEQNLGHDTMYWYKQDSKKFLKIMFSYNNKELIINETVPNRFSPKSPDKAHLNLHINSLELGDSAVYFCASSSGPGRGGYTFGSGTRLTVV.

This chain uses TRBV5-1 with TRBJ1-6; D perhaps matches TRBD1 (6 bases). With 4 bases removed from V and 7 bases from J, the gap between germline ends came to 21 bases. Germline CDR1 is SGHRS and CDR2 is YFSETQ. This CDR3 spans 17 amino acids. This chain's CDR3 is CASSTGQPGLANSPLHF. The CDR3 nucleotides are TGCGCCAGCAGCACCGGACAGCCTGGGTTAGCGAATTCACCCCTCCACTTT.

This clonotype was seen just once. The V and J genes are TRBV5-8 and TRBJ1-3; no clear D. The germline V gene encodes CDR1 SGHTS and CDR2 YDEGEE. CDR3 length: 12 amino acids. V was trimmed by 4 bases and J by 2 bases, leaving 4 bases between them. CDR3 region: CASSITGNTIYF. CDR3 nucleotides: TGTGCCAGCAGCATTACTGGAAACACCATATATTTT.

A word on this clonotype: A much larger clone lies one base from this, so it may be a read error. This chain links TRBV6-6 with TRBJ1-1; the D is unclear. The CDR3 consists of 11 residues. The germline V gene encodes CDR1 MNHNY and CDR2 SVGAGI (reference sequence). For the CDR3, the DNA is TGTGTCAGCAACCGGTTCACTGAAGCTTTCTTT. Its protein product is CVSNRFTEAFF.

The chain joins TRBV7-2 to TRBJ1-5, with 9 bases fitting TRBD1. In germline, CDR1 is SGHTA, CDR2 FQGNSA. The CDR3 sequence is 16 residues long. The ends lost 5 bases at V and 6 bases at J; junction bases unmatched: 11. CDR3 loop: CASSKGRDREGQPQHF. The CDR3 coding sequence is TGTGCCAGCAGCAAAGGCCGGGACAGGGAAGGTCAGCCCCAGCATTTT.

This chain joins TRBV14 and TRBJ2-1; unclear D gene. Trimming stripped 1 base from V and 8 bases from J, with 15 bases between. Germline CDR1 reads SGHDN; CDR2 reads FVKESK. The CDR3 sequence is 15 residues long. The CDR3 DNA follows: TGTGCCAGCAGCCAAGGAGGTGGGTTAGGTGATGAGCAGTTCTTC. Translated: CASSQGGGLGDEQFF.

The chain combines TRBV7-3 with TRBJ2-2; 7 nucleotides agree with TRBD1. Trimming cost V 5 bases and J 2 bases; bases outside gene matches: 11. The CDR3 spans 17 residues. Per the germline V gene, CDR1 is SGHTA and CDR2 is FQGTGA. As DNA, the CDR3 is TGTGCCAGCAGCAAACATCGGACAGGAGACAACACCGGGGAGCTGTTTTTT. It encodes CASSKHRTGDNTGELFF.

As regards this clonotype: Given a much more abundant clone one base away, this may be a read error. The CDR3 here is CASSLAQVGGLFF. Written as DNA, the CDR3 is TGTGCCAGCAGCTTAGCGCAAGTCGGGGGGCTGTTTTTT. This chain joins TRBV7-9 and TRBJ2-2; a possible D gene is TRBD2 (6 bases). The CDR3 has 13 residues. Per germline, CDR1 SEHNR and CDR2 FQNEAQ (reference sequence).

The chain links TRBV24-1 to TRBJ2-1; 8 bases align to TRBD1. V dropped 5 bases and J dropped 2; count of bases not matched to a gene: 1. The CDR3 is 14 amino acids. Germline V gene data show CDR1 as KGHDR and CDR2 as SFDVKD. The CDR3 coding sequence is TGTGCCACCAGTGGGACAGGGACCTACAATGAGCAGTTCTTC. This translates into CATSGTGTYNEQFF.

The CDR3 here is CSAPDRGLLTNYGYTF. CDR3 coding DNA: TGCAGTGCTCCGGACAGGGGACTGCTCACTAACTATGGCTACACCTTC. The V call is TRBV20-1, the J call TRBJ1-2; 9 bases align to TRBD1. V was pared by 5 bases and J by 0 bases, with 10 bases of the junction left unmatched. Germline V lookup: CDR1 DFQATT, CDR2 SNEGSKA (reference sequence). The CDR3 loop spans 16 amino acids.

CDR3 residues: CASSAPGLGAGANVLTF. CDR3 sequence (DNA): TGTGCCAGCAGCGCTCCGGGACTTGGGGCTGGGGCCAACGTCCTGACTTTC. The chain combines TRBV7-2 with TRBJ2-6, with D perhaps TRBD2 (6 bases). Trimming left V 5 bases short and J 2 bases short, with 16 bases between. Looked up from germline, CDR1 is SGHTA and CDR2 is FQGNSA. There are 17 residues in the CDR3.

This chain uses TRBV27 with TRBJ1-6; D unresolved. With 5 bases removed from V and 0 bases from J, the gap between germline ends came to 11 bases. Germline CDR1 MNHEY, CDR2 SMNVEV (reference sequence). The CDR3 spans 16 residues. CDR3 region: CASSPGSYSYNSPLHF. DNA of the CDR3: TGTGCCAGCAGTCCGGGTTCCTACTCCTATAATTCACCCCTCCACTTT.

This clonotype was counted a few times. V gene TRBV2 combines with J gene TRBJ1-2; 8 bases are shared with TRBD1. Per germline, CDR1 SNHLY and CDR2 FYNNEI. There are 15 residues in the CDR3. V lost 7 bases and J lost 3; bases outside the gene matches: 10. The CDR3 region has the DNA TGTGCCAGCATTGATCCCGGGACAGGCCACTATGGCTACACCTTC. Encoded protein: CASIDPGTGHYGYTF.

This clonotype was seen only once. V gene TRBV2 combines with J gene TRBJ1-2, with TRBD1 identical over 7 bases. The CDR3 extends over 16 amino acids. CDR1 SNHLY and CDR2 FYNNEI come from the germline V gene. Trimming removed 6 bases from V and 4 bases from J; junction bases left unmatched: 14. In DNA form, the CDR3 reads TGTGCCAGCAGACTCACAGGGGCGCAGGTCGGCTATGGCTACACCTTC. Encoded protein: CASRLTGAQVGYGYTF.

This clonotype was seen more than once but under ten times. The V and J genes are TRBV5-1 and TRBJ2-3, with 8 bases lining up with TRBD2. CDR3 length: 16 amino acids. V was pared by 2 bases and J by 3 bases, with 8 bases of the junction left unmatched. CDR1 and CDR2 from the germline V gene are SGHRS and YFSETQ. CDR3 loop: CASSLTGGVRTDTQYF. CDR3 sequence (DNA): TGCGCCAGCAGCTTAACCGGGGGGGTCCGGACAGATACGCAGTATTTT.

V usage is TRBV12-3 or TRBV12-4 and J usage is TRBJ2-7; a possible D gene is TRBD1 (6 bases). V lost 0 bases and J 6 bases, leaving 18 bases between the germline ends. The length of the CDR3 is 16 residues. CDR3 amino acids: CASSLAVDSPLTEQYF. For the CDR3, the DNA is TGTGCCAGCAGTTTAGCTGTGGACAGCCCCTTGACCGAGCAGTACTTC.

This chain connects TRBV6-2 or TRBV6-3 to TRBJ2-3; no firm D call. The germline V and J ends were trimmed by 5 bases and 2 bases, with 8 bases remaining between them. This CDR3 comprises 13 residues. CDR1 and CDR2 (germline): MNHEY, SVGEGT. The CDR3 nucleotides read TGTGCCAGCAGTCCGCCGGACACAGATACGCAGTATTTT. Translation gives CASSPPDTDTQYF.

Comment on this clonotype: Compared with germline, one end of the junction differs, possibly owing to a read error. This chain joins TRBV3-1 and TRBJ2-1; TRBD2 matches 7 bases. Germline assignment: CDR1 LGHDT and CDR2 YNNKEL (reference sequence). The CDR3 extends over 16 amino acids. CDR3 region: CASNQGELALFGEQFF. The CDR3 nucleotides read TGTGCCAGCAACCAAGGAGAACTAGCGTTGTTTGGTGAGCAGTTCTTC.

This chain joins TRBV20-1 and TRBJ2-3, with D hard to call. CDR3 length equals 10 residues. V was cut by 4 bases and J by 6 bases, with 5 bases left in between. Per the germline V gene, CDR1 is DFQATT and CDR2 is SNEGSKA (reference sequence). The CDR3 DNA reads TGCAGTGCTATTGGGGATACGCAGTATTTT. It encodes CSAIGDTQYF.

The rearrangement joins TRBV30 to TRBJ2-7, with 7 bases lining up with TRBD1. The CDR3 is 15 residues long. Looked up from germline, CDR1 is GTSNPN and CDR2 is SVGIG (reference sequence). The V and J ends lost 2 bases and 2 bases, in that order; junction bases with no gene match: 9. The CDR3 nucleotides read TGTGCCTGGAGTCATAGGACAGGATTAGCCTACGAGCAGTACTTC. Its translation is CAWSHRTGLAYEQYF.

This clonotype was observed once. This chain joins TRBV3-1 and TRBJ2-7; D is possibly TRBD1 (6 bases). The CDR3 is made up of 14 amino acids. The germline CDR1 and CDR2 sequences are LGHDT and YNNKEL (reference sequence). Trimming took 8 bases from V and 6 from J, leaving 20 bases between them. This CDR3 is CASGYHKTGGEQYF. CDR3 nucleotide sequence: TGTGCCAGCGGTTACCACAAGACAGGAGGCGAGCAGTACTTC.

This clonotype appeared once. V is TRBV5-1 and J is TRBJ2-6; D gene ambiguous. The germline V and J ends were trimmed by 7 bases and 4 bases, with 15 bases remaining between them. CDR3 length: 15 amino acids. The germline gives CDR1 SGHRS, CDR2 YFSETQ. Here the CDR3 DNA reads TGCGCCAGCCGTCAGTTGGCATCAGGGGCCAACGTCCTGACTTTC. This sequence encodes CASRQLASGANVLTF.

This chain links TRBV4-1 with TRBJ1-4, with D tentatively TRBD1 (5 bases). Germline V CDR1 and CDR2: MGHRA, YSYEKL. With 1 base removed from V and 4 bases from J, the gap between germline ends came to 10 bases. This CDR3 has 15 residues. As DNA, the CDR3 is TGCGCCAGCAGCCAAGCGGGGGTGCTTAATGAAAAACTGTTTTTT. It codes for CASSQAGVLNEKLFF.

J is TRBJ1-1 and V is TRBV3-1; D remains ambiguous. Germline assignment: CDR1 LGHDT and CDR2 YNNKEL (reference sequence). Between the trimmed V and J ends, which lost 1 base and 5 bases, there was a span of 8 bases. The CDR3 runs to 13 residues. In nucleotides, the CDR3 is TGTGCCAGCAGCCAAGTCGCCAGGACTGAAGCTTTCTTT. Protein sequence: CASSQVARTEAFF.

The V and J genes are TRBV3-1 and TRBJ2-5, with D uncertain. The ends were cut back, 0 bases at V and 7 bases at J, with 15 bases in the middle. Per the germline V gene, CDR1 is LGHDT and CDR2 is YNNKEL (reference sequence). The CDR3 is 15 residues long. DNA of the CDR3: TGTGCCAGCAGCCAAGAAAGCAGCGCCTGGGGGACCCAGTACTTC. This sequence encodes CASSQESSAWGTQYF.